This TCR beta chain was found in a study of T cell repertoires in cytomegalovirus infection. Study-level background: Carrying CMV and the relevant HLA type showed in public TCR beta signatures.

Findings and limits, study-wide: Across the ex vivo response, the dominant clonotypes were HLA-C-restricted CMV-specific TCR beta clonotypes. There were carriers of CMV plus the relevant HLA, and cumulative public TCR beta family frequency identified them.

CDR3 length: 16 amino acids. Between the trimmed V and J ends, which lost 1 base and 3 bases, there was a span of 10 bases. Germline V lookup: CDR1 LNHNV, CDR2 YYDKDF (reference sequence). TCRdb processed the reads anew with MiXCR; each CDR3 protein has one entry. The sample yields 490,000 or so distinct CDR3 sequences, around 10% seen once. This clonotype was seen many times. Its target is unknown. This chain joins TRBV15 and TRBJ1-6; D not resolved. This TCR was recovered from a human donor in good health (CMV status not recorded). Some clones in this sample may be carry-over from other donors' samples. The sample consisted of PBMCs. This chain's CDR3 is CATSRAGLNYNSPLHF. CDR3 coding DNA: TGTGCCACCAGCAGAGCCGGACTGAACTATAATTCACCCCTCCACTTT.